This entry lists 10 T cell receptor beta chains sequenced from one sample in a study of T cells in localized non-small cell lung cancer. Only in-frame clones appear in the TCRdb table, and some are missing; sequencing was by immunoSEQ multiplex PCR. The data show about 12,000 clones, more than 70% seen once. Sequencing was performed on peripheral blood, taken before any cancer treatment. All receptors come from a male donor older than 55 with stage I lung adenocarcinoma.

CDR3 amino acids: CASSWTSGGTGELFF. DNA of the CDR3: TGTGCCAGCAGTTGGACTAGCGGGGGGACCGGGGAGCTGTTTTTT. This sequence joins TRBV28 and TRBJ2-2; 14 bases match TRBD2. Trimming removed 4 bases from V and 5 bases from J; junction bases left unmatched: 0. The germline gives CDR1 MDHEN, CDR2 SYDVKM. The length of the CDR3 is 15 residues.

V and J are TRBV5-4 and TRBJ2-3; D gene ambiguous. CDR1 and CDR2 (germline): SGHNT, YYREEE (reference sequence). V dropped 0 bases and J dropped 2 bases, with 10 bases sitting between them. The CDR3 loop spans 15 amino acids. In DNA form, the CDR3 reads TGTGCCAGCAGCTTGGTATTGGCACACACAGATACGCAGTATTTT. Translated, it gives CASSLVLAHTDTQYF.

The chain is built from TRBV18 and TRBJ2-2, with D possibly TRBD1 on 6 matching bases. The length of the CDR3 is 15 residues. Trimming cost V 2 bases and J 1 base, with 8 bases left between them. Germline loops: CDR1 KGHSH, CDR2 LQKENI. CDR3 amino acids: CASSPGTKNTGELFF. DNA of the CDR3: TGTGCCAGCTCACCAGGGACAAAGAACACCGGGGAGCTGTTTTTT.

This clone was picked up one time. CDR3 DNA: TGTGCCAGCAGCTCGGGACTGACGACGCGCGAGCAGTACTTC. This codes for CASSSGLTTREQYF. V usage is TRBV7-3 and J usage is TRBJ2-7; tentatively, D is TRBD2 (6 bases). The V end lost 4 bases, the J end lost 6 bases, and 16 bases lay between the germline ends. This CDR3 has 14 amino acids. Germline CDR1 SGHTA, CDR2 FQGTGA.

V usage is TRBV7-2 and J usage is TRBJ2-7; 12 bases map to TRBD2. Germline V gene sequence: CDR1 SGHTA, CDR2 FQGNSA. This CDR3 spans 13 amino acids. The V gene end was trimmed by 2 bases and the J gene end by 13 bases; junction bases not matched to a gene: 6. The chain's CDR3 is CASSLRLAGVGYF. The CDR3 region has the DNA TGTGCCAGCAGCTTAAGACTAGCGGGGGTCGGATACTTC.

The V call is TRBV2, the J call TRBJ1-2; D uncertain. The germline CDR1 and CDR2 sequences are SNHLY and FYNNEI. Trimming took off 7 bases at V and 2 bases at J, with 14 bases between the two ends. CDR3 length: 14 amino acids. CDR3 DNA: TGTGCCAGCATGGAGGTTCCCCCCAACTATGGCTACACCTTC. This encodes CASMEVPPNYGYTF. Combining the CDR3 with reference TRBV2 and TRBJ1-2 gives the whole variable domain EPEVTQTPSHQVTQMGQEVILRCVPISNHLYFYWYRQILGQKVEFLVSFYNNEISEKSEIFDDQFSVERPDGSNFTLKIRSTKLEDSAMYFCASMEVPPNYGYTFGSGTRLTVV.

J is TRBJ2-1 and V is TRBV7-2; D gene ambiguous. V lost 1 base and J lost 7, with 11 bases in between. CDR1 SGHTA and CDR2 FQGNSA come from the germline V gene. The CDR3 consists of 14 residues. The CDR3 nucleotides are TGTGCCAGCAGCTTAGGAGTGGGATTGAATGAGCAGTTCTTC. Translation gives CASSLGVGLNEQFF.

The chain is built from TRBV29-1 and TRBJ2-1; D possibly corresponds to TRBD2 (5 bases). The ends were cut back, 6 bases at V and 0 bases at J, with 15 bases in the middle. The V gene's germline CDR1 is SQVTM and CDR2 ANQGSEA. CDR3 length: 15 amino acids. The CDR3 nucleotides are TGCAGCGTGGAGAGGTTTGGGAGCTCCTACAATGAGCAGTTCTTC. Amino acid sequence: CSVERFGSSYNEQFF.

The chain recombines TRBV5-1 with TRBJ2-6, with D possibly TRBD1 on 6 matching bases. Deletions cut 4 bases from V and 0 bases from J, with 17 bases between. The length of the CDR3 is 18 residues. CDR1 is SGHRS and CDR2 is YFSETQ in the germline V gene. The CDR3 DNA is TGCGCCAGCAGCCCCAGGGGTGAGATCCGCTCTGGGGCCAACGTCCTGACTTTC. Its protein is CASSPRGEIRSGANVLTF. The full variable domain, in which reference TRBV5-1 and TRBJ2-6 provide the parts outside the CDR3, is KAGVTQTPRYLIKTRGQQVTLSCSPISGHRSVSWYQQTPGQGLQFLFEYFSETQRNKGNFPGRFSGRQFSNSRSEMNVSTLELGDSALYLCASSPRGEIRSGANVLTFGAGSRLTVL.

The chain recombines TRBV4-2 with TRBJ2-5; 8 nucleotides match TRBD2. The CDR3 runs 17 residues. The J segment lost 5 bases and the V segment lost 0 bases, leaving 11 bases of the junction unmatched. CDR1 LGHNA and CDR2 YNFKEQ come from the germline V gene. Here the CDR3 DNA reads TGTGCCAGCAGCCAAGATAGCCGGACTAGCACCGGGGAGACCCAGTACTTC. Protein sequence: CASSQDSRTSTGETQYF.